This entry lists 2 T cell receptor beta chains sequenced from one sample in a study of T cell responses to AZD1222 COVID-19 vaccine. TCRdb keeps only in-frame clones here, not all; method: immunoSEQ multiplex PCR. The sample lists 130,000 to 150,000 clones; under 95% were seen once. Sample: peripheral blood, taken on day 0 of AZD1222 vaccination. The receptors derive from an adult in good health.

In nucleotides, the CDR3 is TGTGCCAGCTCACCCCGGGGACAGGGGTCCGGGGAGACCCAGTACTTC. Translating gives CASSPRGQGSGETQYF. The rearrangement joins TRBV18 to TRBJ2-5, with 10 bases matching TRBD1. With 3 bases clipped from V and 5 bases from J, the junction kept 9 bases outside the gene matches. CDR3 size: 16 residues. Looked up from germline, CDR1 is KGHSH and CDR2 is LQKENI.

This sequence joins TRBV18 and TRBJ1-2; 9 bases line up with TRBD1. The germline V gene has CDR1 KGHSH and CDR2 LQKENI. V dropped 3 bases and J dropped 4; count of bases not matched to a gene: 9. The CDR3 has 16 amino acids. CDR3 protein: CASSPPGTGSSYGYTF. The CDR3 region has the DNA TGTGCCAGCTCACCGCCCGGGACAGGGAGTTCCTATGGCTACACCTTC.